This T cell receptor (beta chain) was captured in a study of metastatic and nonmetastatic thyroid tumors. All patients were untreated before thyroid surgery. Ten or more counts support this clone. Possible read error: a much larger clone is one base away. With MiXCR, TCRdb reprocessed the PCR reads. In the table there are 30,000 to 40,000 clones, about 18% of which are singletons. V lost 7 bases to trimming and J lost 7 bases, with 19 bases between them. Germline V gives CDR1 MNHEY, CDR2 SVGEGT. The CDR3 consists of 15 residues. This TCR came from a male donor with papillary thyroid cancer or a benign thyroid nodule (not recorded which). Some clones in this sample may be carry-over from other donors' samples. The sequencing input was blood. The genes are TRBV6-2 or TRBV6-3 and TRBJ1-4; possibly TRBD1 for D (5 bases). The CDR3 DNA follows: TGTGCCAGCATCCCCGGCTGGGCAGGGCCTGAAAAACTGTTTTTT. The encoded protein is CASIPGWAGPEKLFF.